This T cell receptor beta chain emerged from a study of regulatory T cells in long-lasting Graves disease. Points from the study as a whole: Whereas new patients shared 966 public clonotypes, persistent patients shared more, at about 3,000.

Sample time point: persistent/refractory GD, antithyroid drugs over 5 years with positive TRAb. Generation of the TCR library employed RNA extracted from PBMCs. The CDR3 runs to 16 residues. The ends lost 4 bases at V and 7 bases at J; junction bases unmatched: 8. The germline V gene encodes CDR1 SGHRS and CDR2 YFSETQ. This clonotype was observed a single time. The antigen is unknown. Libraries of TCR beta came from iRepertoire HTBI primers plus Arm-PCR of CDR3 regions. TCRdb reprocessed the multiplex PCR reads via MiXCR and lists one record per CDR3 protein. This sample carries about 660,000 distinct CDR3 sequences, approximately 31% of them seen once, and the ten largest clones take around 42%.

This chain links TRBV5-1 with TRBJ2-2, with 12 nucleotides matching TRBD2. The material sequenced was peripheral blood mononuclear cells (PBMCs), taken when the disease was refractory, from a patient treated with antithyroid drugs. The source of this sequence is a female donor with Graves disease. CDR3 DNA sequence: TGCGCCAGCAGCCCCGGGACTAGCGGGTATATCGGGGAGCTGTTTTTT. Amino acid sequence: CASSPGTSGYIGELFF. The entire variable domain, with the rest obtained from reference TRBV5-1 and TRBJ2-2, is as follows: KAGVTQTPRYLIKTRGQQVTLSCSPISGHRSVSWYQQTPGQGLQFLFEYFSETQRNKGNFPGRFSGRQFSNSRSEMNVSTLELGDSALYLCASSPGTSGYIGELFFGEGSRLTVL.